A selection of T cell receptor beta chains follows, all from one sample in a study of T cell repertoires in cytomegalovirus infection. These receptors' targets are unknown. TCRdb independently ran MiXCR on the reads; one entry per CDR3 protein. The sample has about 130,000 distinct CDR3 sequences, roughly a quarter seen once. Sequencing was carried out using PBMCs, sequenced either directly or after in vitro stimulation (not recorded which). The receptor set was obtained from a human donor in good health (CMV status not recorded). Some clones in this sample may be carry-over from other donors' samples. Both conserved end residues are part of each CDR3. The D gene is left open where the match is weak. Clone sizes are given selectively: once, few, many, or a class where the clone is expanded.

>NA|TRBJ2-1|TRBD2|TRBV7-8
CASSLGLAGVHEQFF
TGTGCCAGCAGCTTGGGACTAGCGGGAGTACATGAGCAGTTCTTC
>few|TRBJ1-5|NA|TRBV28
CASRLGRGIQPQHF
TGTGCCAGCAGGCTAGGGCGAGGGATTCAGCCCCAGCATTTT
>NA|TRBJ2-3|TRBD2|TRBV7-6
CASSLVSLAGGMDTQYF
TGTGCCAGCAGCTTAGTGTCCCTAGCGGGAGGGATGGATACGCAGTATTTT
>NA|TRBJ1-2|NA|TRBV4-2
CASSQGQLYGYTF
TGTGCCAGCAGCCAAGGACAGTTGTATGGCTACACCTTC
>NA|TRBJ2-1|TRBD2|TRBV6-2/TRBV6-3
CASRPGLAGFNEQFF
TGTGCCAGCAGACCTGGACTAGCGGGATTTAATGAGCAGTTCTTC
>many|TRBJ1-4|TRBD1|TRBV12-3/TRBV12-4
CASSTLPGQGEEKLFF
TGTGCCAGCAGTACTTTACCGGGACAGGGTGAAGAAAAACTGTTTTTT
>many|TRBJ2-2|TRBD1|TRBV7-3
CASSLPPGQGSGELFF
TGTGCCAGCAGCTTGCCTCCGGGACAGGGGTCCGGGGAGCTGTTTTTT
>few|TRBJ1-2|NA|TRBV11-2
CASSRIAGQANYGYTF
TGTGCCAGCAGCCGAATTGCGGGCCAAGCTAACTATGGCTACACCTTC
>NA|TRBJ1-2|NA|TRBV7-6
CASTWGRQKPYGYTF
TGTGCCAGCACCTGGGGCCGACAGAAGCCTTATGGCTACACCTTC
>many|TRBJ2-1|NA|TRBV19
CASSIMWLDEDEQFF
TGTGCCAGTAGTATAATGTGGCTAGATGAGGATGAGCAGTTCTTC
>NA|TRBJ2-7|NA|TRBV3-1
CASSQDRLYRQSEQYF
TGTGCCAGCAGCCAAGATCGATTGTATCGGCAGTCCGAGCAGTACTTC
>NA|TRBJ1-3|NA|TRBV14
CASRSRGAGNTIYF
TGTGCCAGCAGATCCCGGGGGGCTGGAAACACCATATATTTT
>few|TRBJ1-6|TRBD1|TRBV20-1
CSAYRDSNSPLHF
TGCAGTGCGTACCGGGACAGTAATTCACCCCTCCACTTT
>few|TRBJ2-1|TRBD2|TRBV2
CASSELGYLAGDRDEQFF
TGTGCCAGCAGTGAACTGGGTTACCTAGCGGGAGATCGGGATGAGCAGTTCTTC
>NA|TRBJ2-2|TRBD1|TRBV4-3
CASSQASRGHPYTGELFF
TGCGCCAGCAGCCAAGCTAGCAGGGGGCATCCCTACACCGGGGAGCTGTTTTTT
>few|TRBJ2-1|NA|TRBV28
CASSFNAAGRGNEQFF
TGTGCCAGCAGTTTTAATGCCGCGGGCAGGGGCAATGAGCAGTTCTTC
>NA|TRBJ2-3|NA|TRBV5-1
CASSIRWGGGTDTQYF
TGCGCCAGCAGCATACGATGGGGCGGTGGCACAGATACGCAGTATTTT
>NA|TRBJ1-2|TRBD1|TRBV6-5
CASSSRGEGAVGYTF
TGTGCCAGCAGCTCCCGAGGGGAGGGGGCGGTTGGCTACACCTTC
>few|TRBJ1-1|TRBD1|TRBV6-5
CASRLLQGTEAFF
TGTGCCAGCAGACTACTACAGGGGACTGAAGCTTTCTTT
>many|TRBJ2-7|NA|TRBV7-2
CASSLAGGGYEQYF
TGTGCCAGCAGCTTAGCGGGAGGCGGATACGAGCAGTACTTC
>few|TRBJ2-5|TRBD2|TRBV20-1
CSAGDGIGTSGSGWQETQYF
TGCAGTGCTGGGGACGGCATCGGGACTAGCGGGAGTGGGTGGCAAGAGACCCAGTACTTC
>NA|TRBJ2-2|NA|TRBV24-1
CATSSFGGRNTGELFF
TGTGCCACCAGTAGCTTCGGGGGACGGAACACCGGGGAGCTGTTTTTT
>NA|TRBJ2-3|TRBD2|TRBV7-9
CASSSLAGGGPDTQYF
TGTGCCAGCAGCTCGCTAGCGGGAGGGGGTCCAGATACGCAGTATTTT